This entry is about one T cell receptor beta chain. TCRdb re-clonotyped the PCR reads through MiXCR. The sample consists of approximately 9,000 clones, about a third of them appearing once. These data come from a study of metastatic and nonmetastatic thyroid tumors. The CDR3 sequence is 14 residues long. J lost 8 bases, V lost 5 bases, and 2 bases had no gene match. Germline-derived CDR1 and CDR2 are SGHDN and FVKESK. All patients were treatment-naive before thyroid surgery. J is TRBJ2-1 and V is TRBV14; 14 bases are a match to TRBD2. The TCR comes from a female donor with papillary thyroid cancer or a benign thyroid nodule (not recorded which). Some clones in this sample may be carry-over from other donors' samples. Sequencing input: tumor tissue. In DNA form, the CDR3 reads TGTGCCAGCAGCTTGGGACTAGCGGGAGATGAGCAGTTCTTC. It translates to CASSLGLAGDEQFF.